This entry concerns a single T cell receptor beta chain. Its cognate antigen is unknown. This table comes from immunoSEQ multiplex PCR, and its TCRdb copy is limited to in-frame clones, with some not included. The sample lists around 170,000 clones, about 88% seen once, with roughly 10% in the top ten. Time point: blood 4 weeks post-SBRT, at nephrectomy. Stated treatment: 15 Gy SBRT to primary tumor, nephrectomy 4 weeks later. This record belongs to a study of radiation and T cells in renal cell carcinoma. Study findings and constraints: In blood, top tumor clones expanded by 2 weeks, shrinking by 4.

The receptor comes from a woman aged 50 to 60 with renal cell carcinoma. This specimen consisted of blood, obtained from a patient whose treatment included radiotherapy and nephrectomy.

Here the CDR3 reads CAISTGVNSPLHF. CDR3 DNA: TGTGCCATCAGTACAGGGGTTAATTCACCCCTCCACTTT. V and J are TRBV10-3 and TRBJ1-6, with TRBD1 identical over 7 bases. The germline V gene has CDR1 ENHRY and CDR2 SYGVKD. The CDR3 runs to 13 residues. V lost 5 bases, J lost 6 bases, and 1 base stayed unmatched.